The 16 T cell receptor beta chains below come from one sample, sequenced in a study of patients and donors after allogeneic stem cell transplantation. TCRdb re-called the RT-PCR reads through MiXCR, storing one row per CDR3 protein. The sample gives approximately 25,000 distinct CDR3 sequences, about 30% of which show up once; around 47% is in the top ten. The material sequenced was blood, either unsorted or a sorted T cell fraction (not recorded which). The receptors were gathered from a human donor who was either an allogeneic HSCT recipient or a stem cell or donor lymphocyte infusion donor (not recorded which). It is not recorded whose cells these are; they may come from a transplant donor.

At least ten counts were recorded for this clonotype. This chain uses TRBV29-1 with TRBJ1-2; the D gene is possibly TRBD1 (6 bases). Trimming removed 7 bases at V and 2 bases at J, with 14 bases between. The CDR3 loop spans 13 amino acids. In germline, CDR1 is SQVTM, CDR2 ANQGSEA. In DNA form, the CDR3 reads TGCAGCGCTAAGGGGGAGGTAAACTATGGCTACACCTTC. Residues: CSAKGEVNYGYTF.

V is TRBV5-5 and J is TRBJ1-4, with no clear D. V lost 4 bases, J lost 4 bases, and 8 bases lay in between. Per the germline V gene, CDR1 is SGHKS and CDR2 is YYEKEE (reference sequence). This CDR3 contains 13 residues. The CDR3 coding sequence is TGTGCCAGCAGCCTAACTATTAATGAAAAACTGTTTTTT. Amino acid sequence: CASSLTINEKLFF.

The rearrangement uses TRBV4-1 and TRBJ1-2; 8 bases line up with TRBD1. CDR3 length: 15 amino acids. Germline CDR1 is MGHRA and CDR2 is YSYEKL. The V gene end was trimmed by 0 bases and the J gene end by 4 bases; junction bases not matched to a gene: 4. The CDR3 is CASSQEWTGLYGYTF. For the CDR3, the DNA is TGCGCCAGCAGCCAAGAGTGGACAGGGCTCTATGGCTACACCTTC.

CDR3 nucleotide sequence: TGTGCCAGCTCACCGAGGCTGAGATTTTATGGCTACACCTTC. The encoded protein is CASSPRLRFYGYTF. This chain joins TRBV18 and TRBJ1-2; D not resolved. The length of the CDR3 is 14 residues. Germline CDR1 KGHSH, CDR2 LQKENI. The V and J ends lost 3 bases and 5 bases respectively, with 13 bases between them.

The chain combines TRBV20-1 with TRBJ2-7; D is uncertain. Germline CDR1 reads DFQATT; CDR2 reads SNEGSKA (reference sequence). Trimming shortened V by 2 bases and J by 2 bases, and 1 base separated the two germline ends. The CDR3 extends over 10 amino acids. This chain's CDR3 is CSARPYEQYV. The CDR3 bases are TGCAGTGCTAGACCCTACGAGCAGTACGTC.

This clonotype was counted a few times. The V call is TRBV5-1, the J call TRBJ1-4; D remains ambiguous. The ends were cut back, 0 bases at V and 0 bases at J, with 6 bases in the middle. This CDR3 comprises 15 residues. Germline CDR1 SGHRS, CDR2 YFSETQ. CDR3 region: CASSLGGATNEKLFF. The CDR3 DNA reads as TGCGCCAGCAGCTTGGGCGGAGCAACTAATGAAAAACTGTTTTTT.

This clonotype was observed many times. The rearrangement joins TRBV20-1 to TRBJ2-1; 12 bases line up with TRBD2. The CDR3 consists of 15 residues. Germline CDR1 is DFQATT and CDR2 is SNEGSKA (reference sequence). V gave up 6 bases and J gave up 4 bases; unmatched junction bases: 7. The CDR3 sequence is CSAPLGTSGYNEQFF. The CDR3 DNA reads TGCAGTGCACCCCTTGGGACTAGCGGGTACAATGAGCAGTTCTTC.

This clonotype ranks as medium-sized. The CDR3 spells CASSQDTTGVRPQHF. The CDR3 coding sequence is TGCGCCAGCAGCCAAGATACGACAGGGGTCCGGCCCCAGCATTTT. The chain has TRBV4-3 and TRBJ1-5, with TRBD1 identical over 8 bases. Germline-derived CDR1 and CDR2 are LGHNA and YSLEER. V shed 0 bases and J 9 bases; nucleotides not matched to a gene: 7. CDR3 length: 15 residues.

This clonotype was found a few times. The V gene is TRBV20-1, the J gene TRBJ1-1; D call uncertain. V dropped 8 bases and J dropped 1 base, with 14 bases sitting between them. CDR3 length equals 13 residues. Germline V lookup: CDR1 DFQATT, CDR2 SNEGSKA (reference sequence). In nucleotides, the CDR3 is TGCAGTCGGTCCCAGTCGAGGAACACTGAAGCTTTCTTT. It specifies CSRSQSRNTEAFF.

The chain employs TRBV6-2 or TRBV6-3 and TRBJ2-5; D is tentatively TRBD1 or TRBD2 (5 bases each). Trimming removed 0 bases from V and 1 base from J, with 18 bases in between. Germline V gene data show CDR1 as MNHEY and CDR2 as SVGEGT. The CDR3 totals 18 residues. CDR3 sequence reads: CASSYSYVPGRIQETQYF. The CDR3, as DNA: TGTGCCAGCAGTTACTCGTACGTTCCGGGACGGATCCAAGAGACCCAGTACTTC.

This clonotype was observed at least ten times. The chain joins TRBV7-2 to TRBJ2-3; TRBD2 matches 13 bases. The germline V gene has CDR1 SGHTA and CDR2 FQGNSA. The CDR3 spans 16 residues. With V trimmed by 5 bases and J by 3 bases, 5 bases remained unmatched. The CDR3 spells CASSLKLAGGTDTQYF. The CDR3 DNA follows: TGTGCCAGCAGCCTAAAACTAGCGGGGGGGACAGATACGCAGTATTTT.

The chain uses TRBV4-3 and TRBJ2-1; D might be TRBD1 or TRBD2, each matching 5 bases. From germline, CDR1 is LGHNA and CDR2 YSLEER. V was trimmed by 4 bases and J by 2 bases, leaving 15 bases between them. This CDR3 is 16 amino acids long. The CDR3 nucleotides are TGCGCCAGCAGCCTTGGGGCGGGTGGGCCCTACAATGAGCAGTTCTTC. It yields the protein CASSLGAGGPYNEQFF.

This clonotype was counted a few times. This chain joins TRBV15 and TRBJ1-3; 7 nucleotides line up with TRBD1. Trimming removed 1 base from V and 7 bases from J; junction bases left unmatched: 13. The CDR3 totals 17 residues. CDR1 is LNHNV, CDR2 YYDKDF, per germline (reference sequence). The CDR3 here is CATSRVLRQGPGNTIYF. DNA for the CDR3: TGTGCCACCAGCAGAGTTCTCCGACAGGGCCCAGGGAACACCATATATTTT.

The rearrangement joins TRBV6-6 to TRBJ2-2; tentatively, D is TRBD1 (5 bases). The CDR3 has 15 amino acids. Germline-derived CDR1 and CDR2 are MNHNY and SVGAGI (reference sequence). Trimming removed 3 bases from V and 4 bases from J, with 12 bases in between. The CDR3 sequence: CASSYDRQGTGELFF. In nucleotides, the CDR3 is TGTGCCAGCAGTTATGATCGGCAGGGCACCGGGGAGCTGTTTTTT.

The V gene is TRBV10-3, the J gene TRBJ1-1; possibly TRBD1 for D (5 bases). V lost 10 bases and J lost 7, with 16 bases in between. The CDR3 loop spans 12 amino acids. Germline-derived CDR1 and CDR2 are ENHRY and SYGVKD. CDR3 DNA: TGTGCCAGCGCGACAGCGACCAGTGAAGCTTTCTTT. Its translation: CASATATSEAFF.

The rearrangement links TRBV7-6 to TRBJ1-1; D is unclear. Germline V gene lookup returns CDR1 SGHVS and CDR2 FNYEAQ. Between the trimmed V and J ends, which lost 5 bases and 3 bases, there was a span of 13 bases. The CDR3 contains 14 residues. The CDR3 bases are TGTGCCAGCAGCCCGTTTCAAAGGCACACTGAAGCTTTCTTT. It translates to CASSPFQRHTEAFF.